The sequence of this TCR beta chain was determined in a study of OX40 agonist ivuxolimab in advanced cancers. Background on the study: The dose of intravenous ivuxolimab that patients received every 2 weeks ranged from 0.01 to 10 mg/kg. Partial responses, seen in three patients, involved one hepatocellular carcinoma and two cutaneous melanomas.

Produced via immunoSEQ multiplex PCR; TCRdb's table is partial and in-frame only. The sample gives some 65,000 clones, 85% of which show up once; 4% is in the top ten. V was cut by 5 bases and J by 3 bases, with 19 bases left in between. The CDR3 is 16 residues long. Germline V CDR1 and CDR2: LNHDA, SQIVND (reference sequence). J is TRBJ1-1 and V is TRBV19; D might be TRBD1 (6 bases). This clonotype was sampled from an adult with an advanced solid tumor such as melanoma, head and neck, liver or kidney cancer. Here the sequenced sample was CD4+ or CD8+ T cells sorted from blood, taken in a trial of the OX40 agonist ivuxolimab. CDR3 residues: CASSQVPQGRYTEAFF. In nucleotides, the CDR3 is TGTGCCAGTAGTCAAGTCCCTCAGGGGAGGTACACTGAAGCTTTCTTT.